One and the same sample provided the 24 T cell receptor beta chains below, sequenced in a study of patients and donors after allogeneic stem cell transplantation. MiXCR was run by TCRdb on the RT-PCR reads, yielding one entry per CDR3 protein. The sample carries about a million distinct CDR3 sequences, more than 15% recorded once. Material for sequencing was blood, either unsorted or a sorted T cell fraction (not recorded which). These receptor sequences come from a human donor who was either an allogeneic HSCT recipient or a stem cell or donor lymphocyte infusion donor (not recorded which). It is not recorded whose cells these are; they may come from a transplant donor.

The CDR3 nucleotides read TGTGCCAGCAGCCTAACCTTGCCGGGAGGGCACAATGAGCAGTTCTTC. This encodes CASSLTLPGGHNEQFF. The rearrangement joins TRBV14 to TRBJ2-1; 8 nucleotides align to TRBD2. The germline CDR1 and CDR2 sequences are SGHDN and FVKESK. The CDR3 length is 16 residues. V dropped 4 bases and J dropped 5; count of bases not matched to a gene: 10.

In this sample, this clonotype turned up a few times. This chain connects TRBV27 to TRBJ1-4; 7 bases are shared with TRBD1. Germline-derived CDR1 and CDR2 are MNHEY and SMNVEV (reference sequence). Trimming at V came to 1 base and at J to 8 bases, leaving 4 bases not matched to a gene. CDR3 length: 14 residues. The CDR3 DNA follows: TGTGCCAGCAGTTTATGGGACAGTTCGGAAAAACTGTTTTTT. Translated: CASSLWDSSEKLFF.

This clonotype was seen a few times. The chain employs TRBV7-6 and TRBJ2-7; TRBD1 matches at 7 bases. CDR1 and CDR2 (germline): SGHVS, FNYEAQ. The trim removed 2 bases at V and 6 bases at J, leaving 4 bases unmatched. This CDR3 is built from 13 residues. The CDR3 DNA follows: TGTGCCAGCAGCTTAAGACAGGGAACCGAGCAGTACTTC. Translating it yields CASSLRQGTEQYF.

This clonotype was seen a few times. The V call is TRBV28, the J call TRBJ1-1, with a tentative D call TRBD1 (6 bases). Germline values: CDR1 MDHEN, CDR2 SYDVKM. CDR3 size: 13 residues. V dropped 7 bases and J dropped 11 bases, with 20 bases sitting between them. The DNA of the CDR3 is TGTGCCAGCACACGGGACAAAGTCCCTCTGGCTTTCTTT. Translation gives CASTRDKVPLAFF.

Here the CDR3 reads CSGIGSILAKNIQYF. The CDR3 nucleotides are TGCAGCGGAATAGGAAGCATTCTAGCCAAAAACATTCAGTACTTC. This sequence joins TRBV20-1 and TRBJ2-4; unclear D gene. The CDR3 runs to 15 residues. Germline CDR1 DFQATT, CDR2 SNEGSKA (reference sequence).

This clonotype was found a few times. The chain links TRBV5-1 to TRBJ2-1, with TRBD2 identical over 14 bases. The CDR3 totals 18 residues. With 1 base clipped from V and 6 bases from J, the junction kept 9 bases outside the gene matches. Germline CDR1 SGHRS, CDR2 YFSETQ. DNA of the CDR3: TGCGCCAGCAGCTTGTTCTCCGGGACTAGCGGGGGCTTCAATGAGCAGTTCTTC. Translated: CASSLFSGTSGGFNEQFF.

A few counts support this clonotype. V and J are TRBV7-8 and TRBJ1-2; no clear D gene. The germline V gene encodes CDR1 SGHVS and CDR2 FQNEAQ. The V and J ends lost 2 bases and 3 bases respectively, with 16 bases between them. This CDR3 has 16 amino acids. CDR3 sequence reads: CASSLTPRAVDYGYTF. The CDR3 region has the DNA TGTGCCAGCAGCTTAACCCCCCGGGCAGTTGACTATGGCTACACCTTC.

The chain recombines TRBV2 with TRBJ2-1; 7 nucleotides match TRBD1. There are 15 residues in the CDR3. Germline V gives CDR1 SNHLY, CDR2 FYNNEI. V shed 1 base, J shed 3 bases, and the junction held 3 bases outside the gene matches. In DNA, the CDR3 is TGTGCCAGCAGTGAAGAGTCAGGGGGCTACAATGAGCAGTTCTTC. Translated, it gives CASSEESGGYNEQFF.

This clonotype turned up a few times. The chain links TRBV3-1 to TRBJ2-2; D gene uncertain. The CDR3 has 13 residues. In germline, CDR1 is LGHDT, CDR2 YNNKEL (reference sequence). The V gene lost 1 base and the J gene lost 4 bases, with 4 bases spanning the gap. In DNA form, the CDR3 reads TGTGCCAGCAGCCAAGGACGCACCGGGGAGCTGTTTTTT. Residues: CASSQGRTGELFF.

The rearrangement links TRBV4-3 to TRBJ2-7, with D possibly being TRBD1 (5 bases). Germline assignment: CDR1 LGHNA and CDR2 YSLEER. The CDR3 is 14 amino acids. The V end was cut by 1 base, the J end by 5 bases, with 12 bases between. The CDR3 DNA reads TGCGCCAGCAGCCAAGGTCAGGGTGGCAACGAGCAGTACTTC. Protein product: CASSQGQGGNEQYF.

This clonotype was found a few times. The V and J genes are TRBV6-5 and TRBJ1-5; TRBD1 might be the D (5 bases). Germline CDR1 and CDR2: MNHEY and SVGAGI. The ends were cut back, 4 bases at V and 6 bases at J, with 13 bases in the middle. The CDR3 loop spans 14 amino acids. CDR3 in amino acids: CASSWTREGQPQHF. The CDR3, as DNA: TGTGCCAGCAGTTGGACAAGGGAGGGTCAGCCCCAGCATTTT.

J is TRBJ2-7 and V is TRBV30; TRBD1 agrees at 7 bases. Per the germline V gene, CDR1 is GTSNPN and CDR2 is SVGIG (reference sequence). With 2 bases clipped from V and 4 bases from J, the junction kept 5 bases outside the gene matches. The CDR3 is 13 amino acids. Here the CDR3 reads CAWSSGGQYEQYF. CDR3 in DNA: TGTGCCTGGAGTTCAGGGGGTCAGTACGAGCAGTACTTC.

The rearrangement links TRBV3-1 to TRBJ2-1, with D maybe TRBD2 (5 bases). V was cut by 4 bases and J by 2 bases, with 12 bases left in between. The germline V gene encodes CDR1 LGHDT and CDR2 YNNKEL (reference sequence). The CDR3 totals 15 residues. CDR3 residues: CASSPRGRTYNEQFF. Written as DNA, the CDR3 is TGTGCCAGCAGCCCCCGGGGTAGAACCTACAATGAGCAGTTCTTC.

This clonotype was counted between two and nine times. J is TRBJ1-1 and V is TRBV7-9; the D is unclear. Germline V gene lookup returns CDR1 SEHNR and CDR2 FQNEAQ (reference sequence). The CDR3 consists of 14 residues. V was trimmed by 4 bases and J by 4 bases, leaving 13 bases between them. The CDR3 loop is CASSSSGLGTEAFF. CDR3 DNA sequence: TGTGCCAGCAGCTCTAGTGGGCTTGGCACTGAAGCTTTCTTT.

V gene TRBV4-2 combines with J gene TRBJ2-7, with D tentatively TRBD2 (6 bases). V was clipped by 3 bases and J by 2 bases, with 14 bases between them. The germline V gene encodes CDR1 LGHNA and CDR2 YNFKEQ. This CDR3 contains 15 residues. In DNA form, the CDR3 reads TGTGCCAGCAGCCAGACCCTAGCGACTACCTACGAGCAGTACTTC. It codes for CASSQTLATTYEQYF.

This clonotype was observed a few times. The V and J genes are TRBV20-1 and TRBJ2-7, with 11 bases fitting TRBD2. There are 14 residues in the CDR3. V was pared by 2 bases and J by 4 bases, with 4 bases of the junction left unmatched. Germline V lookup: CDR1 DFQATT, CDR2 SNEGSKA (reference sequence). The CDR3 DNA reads TGCAGTGCTAGACTAGCGGGGGGCCGGTACGAGCAGTACTTC. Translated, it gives CSARLAGGRYEQYF.

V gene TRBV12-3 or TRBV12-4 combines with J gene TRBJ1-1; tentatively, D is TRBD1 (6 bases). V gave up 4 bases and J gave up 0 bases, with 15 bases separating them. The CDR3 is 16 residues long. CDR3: CASSSGERQVNTEAFF. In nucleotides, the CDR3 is TGTGCCAGCAGTTCAGGGGAGAGGCAGGTGAACACTGAAGCTTTCTTT.

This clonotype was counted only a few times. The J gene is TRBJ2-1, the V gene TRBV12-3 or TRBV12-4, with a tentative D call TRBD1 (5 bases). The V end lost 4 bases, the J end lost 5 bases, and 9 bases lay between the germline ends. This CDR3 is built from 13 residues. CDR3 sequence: CASSSPGNNEQFF. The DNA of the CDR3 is TGTGCCAGCAGTTCCCCAGGGAACAATGAGCAGTTCTTC.

The CDR3 DNA reads as TGTGCCATCTGGGGGGCGGACAGCAGCTACGAGCAGTACTTC. Translated, it gives CAIWGADSSYEQYF. V gene TRBV10-3 combines with J gene TRBJ2-7; tentatively, D is TRBD1 or TRBD2 (6 bases each). V lost 8 bases and J lost 3, with 17 bases in between. Germline loops: CDR1 ENHRY, CDR2 SYGVKD. There are 14 residues in the CDR3.

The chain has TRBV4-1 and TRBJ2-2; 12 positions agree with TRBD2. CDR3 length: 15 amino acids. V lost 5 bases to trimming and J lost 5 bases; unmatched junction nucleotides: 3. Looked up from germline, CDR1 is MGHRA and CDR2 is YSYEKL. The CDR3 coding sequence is TGCGCCAGCAGCTCTAGCGGGGGGGCAACCGGGGAGCTGTTTTTT. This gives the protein CASSSSGGATGELFF.

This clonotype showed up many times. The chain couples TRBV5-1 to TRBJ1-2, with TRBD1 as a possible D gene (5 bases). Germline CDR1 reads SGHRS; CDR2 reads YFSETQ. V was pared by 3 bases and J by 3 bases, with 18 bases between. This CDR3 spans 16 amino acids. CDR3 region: CASSSGLTMTDYGYTF. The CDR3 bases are TGCGCCAGCAGCTCGGGACTGACGATGACAGACTATGGCTACACCTTC.

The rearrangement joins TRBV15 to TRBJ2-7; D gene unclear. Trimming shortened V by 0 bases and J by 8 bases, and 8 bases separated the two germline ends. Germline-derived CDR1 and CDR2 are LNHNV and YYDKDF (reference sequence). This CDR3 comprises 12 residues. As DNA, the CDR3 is TGTGCCACCAGCAGAGACTGGGAACAGCAGTACTTC. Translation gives CATSRDWEQQYF.

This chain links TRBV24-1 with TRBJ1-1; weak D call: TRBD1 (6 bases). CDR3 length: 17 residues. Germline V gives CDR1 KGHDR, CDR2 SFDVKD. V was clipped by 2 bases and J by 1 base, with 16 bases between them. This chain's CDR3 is CATSDSSAGQTNTEAFF. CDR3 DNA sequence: TGTGCCACCAGTGATTCGAGCGCCGGACAGACGAACACTGAAGCTTTCTTT.

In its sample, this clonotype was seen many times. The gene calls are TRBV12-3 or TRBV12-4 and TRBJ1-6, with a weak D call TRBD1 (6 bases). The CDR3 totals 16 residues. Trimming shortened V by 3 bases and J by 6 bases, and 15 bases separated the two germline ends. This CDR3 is CASSLGQGRGNSPLHF. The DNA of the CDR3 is TGTGCCAGCAGTTTGGGGCAGGGGCGGGGTAATTCACCCCTCCACTTT.